The 16 T cell receptor beta chains listed next were all sequenced from one sample in a study of regulatory T cells in long-lasting Graves disease. Time point: persistent/refractory GD, antithyroid drugs over 5 years with positive TRAb. TCR sequences were obtained from RNA taken from PBMCs. To make TCR beta libraries, researchers used iRepertoire HTBI primers and Arm-PCR of CDR3 regions. One entry per CDR3 protein results from TCRdb running MiXCR on the multiplex PCR reads. This table holds a few hundred thousand distinct CDR3 sequences, roughly 22% found once. The sequenced sample was peripheral blood mononuclear cells (PBMCs), obtained when the disease was refractory, from a patient treated with antithyroid drugs. The receptors were sampled from a female donor with Graves disease.

This clonotype has a count of ten or more. J is TRBJ2-2 and V is TRBV29-1; no definite D call. Germline V gives CDR1 SQVTM, CDR2 ANQGSEA. V shed 3 bases and J shed 1 base, with 9 bases lying between them. CDR3 size: 14 residues. The CDR3 sequence is CSVEEQLNTGELFF. CDR3 sequence (DNA): TGCAGCGTTGAGGAACAGCTGAACACCGGGGAGCTGTTTTTT.

This chain uses TRBV20-1 with TRBJ2-7; 8 bases line up with TRBD1. Trimming at V came to 6 bases and at J to 2 bases, leaving 3 bases not matched to a gene. The CDR3 covers 12 residues. CDR1 DFQATT and CDR2 SNEGSKA come from the germline V gene (reference sequence). The CDR3 nucleotides read TGCAGTGCAAGGACAGGGCCCTACGAGCAGTACTTC. This sequence encodes CSARTGPYEQYF.

The gene calls are TRBV7-3 and TRBJ2-1; tentatively, D is TRBD2 (6 bases). Trimming pared 3 bases from V and 3 bases from J, leaving 18 bases between. This CDR3 region has 17 residues. Germline CDR1 reads SGHTA; CDR2 reads FQGTGA. The CDR3 loop is CASSFLPGGNNYNEQFF. CDR3 in DNA: TGTGCCAGCAGCTTCTTACCTGGGGGGAATAACTACAATGAGCAGTTCTTC.

Comments on this clonotype: The junction differs from germline at one of its ends, possibly a read error. The V call is TRBV11-2, the J call TRBJ1-2; 8 bases are shared with TRBD1. The CDR3 runs 15 residues. In germline, CDR1 is SGHAT, CDR2 FQNNGV. In DNA, the CDR3 is TGTGCCAGCAGCTTGGCAAACGCAGGGGGCTATGGCCACACCTTC. Its protein is CASSLANAGGYGHTF.

This clonotype has at least ten counts. V usage is TRBV20-1 and J usage is TRBJ1-1; unclear D gene. Trimming shortened V by 5 bases and J by 8 bases, and 9 bases separated the two germline ends. Germline CDR1 DFQATT, CDR2 SNEGSKA (reference sequence). This CDR3 spans 10 amino acids. CDR3 coding DNA: TGCAGTGCTGCTACAGTGGAAGCTTTCTTT. It is translated as CSAATVEAFF.

The chain combines TRBV5-1 with TRBJ1-3, with unresolved D. Per germline, CDR1 SGHRS and CDR2 YFSETQ. The germline V and J ends were trimmed by 0 bases and 2 bases, with 15 bases remaining between them. The CDR3 has 17 amino acids. The CDR3 is CASSLDGMAYPGNTIYF. The CDR3 coding sequence is TGCGCCAGCAGCTTGGATGGAATGGCCTACCCTGGAAACACCATATATTTT.

The chain recombines TRBV29-1 with TRBJ2-2; D is unresolved. The CDR3 contains 13 residues. Germline V lookup: CDR1 SQVTM, CDR2 ANQGSEA. V lost 6 bases to trimming and J lost 2 bases, with 10 bases between them. The CDR3 region is CSVKRTNTGELFF. Written as DNA, the CDR3 is TGCAGCGTAAAAAGGACCAACACCGGGGAGCTGTTTTTT.

In its sample, this clonotype was seen many times. This rearrangement joins TRBV12-3 or TRBV12-4 to TRBJ2-7, with unresolved D. This CDR3 region has 11 residues. Trimming pared 4 bases from V and 7 bases from J, leaving 8 bases between. In DNA, the CDR3 is TGTGCCAGCAGTTCCCTGGGAGAGCAGTACTTC. Its translation is CASSSLGEQYF.

This clonotype was seen once. The chain combines TRBV4-1 with TRBJ2-7; 8 bases fit TRBD2. Trimming cost V 1 base and J 1 base; bases outside gene matches: 3. The germline gives CDR1 MGHRA, CDR2 YSYEKL. CDR3 length: 15 residues. The CDR3 DNA reads TGCGCCAGCAGCCAAGCCAGCGGGGGATCCTACGAGCAGTACTTC. Protein product: CASSQASGGSYEQYF.

The chain couples TRBV4-1 to TRBJ1-1; TRBD1 aligns across 8 bases. The germline CDR1 and CDR2 sequences are MGHRA and YSYEKL. The CDR3 consists of 16 residues. After removal of 2 bases from V and 3 bases from J, the junction contained 8 bases not matched to a gene. CDR3 loop: CASSQPARGLDTEAFF. CDR3 nucleotide sequence: TGCGCCAGCAGCCAACCAGCCAGGGGGCTGGACACTGAAGCTTTCTTT.

The table lists this clonotype with a few counts. The chain combines TRBV27 with TRBJ1-4; the D gene is possibly TRBD1 (5 bases). Trimming stripped 1 base from V and 4 bases from J, with 13 bases between. CDR1 and CDR2 (germline): MNHEY, SMNVEV (reference sequence). The CDR3 totals 16 residues. CDR3 nucleotides: TGTGCCAGCAGTTTATTCGGCGAGGGGAGTAATGAAAAACTGTTTTTT. Protein sequence: CASSLFGEGSNEKLFF. Using reference TRBV27 and TRBJ1-4 for the parts outside the CDR3, the full variable domain is EAQVTQNPRYLITVTGKKLTVTCSQNMNHEYMSWYRQDPGLGLRQIYYSMNVEVTDKGDVPEGYKVSRKEKRNFPLILESPSPNQTSLYFCASSLFGEGSNEKLFFGSGTQLSVL.

This clonotype was detected ten times or more. V usage is TRBV20-1 and J usage is TRBJ1-1, with D perhaps TRBD1 (6 bases). CDR1 and CDR2 from the germline V gene are DFQATT and SNEGSKA (reference sequence). This CDR3 has 13 residues. V lost 3 bases and J lost 4, with 12 bases in between. The CDR3: CSARTGGRTEAFF. The CDR3 DNA is TGCAGTGCTAGGACCGGGGGCCGCACTGAAGCTTTCTTT.

This clonotype was recorded many times. The V gene is TRBV29-1, the J gene TRBJ2-2, with a possible D match to TRBD2 (6 bases). V lost 7 bases, J lost 5 bases, and 11 bases lay in between. The CDR3 is 12 residues long. Germline-derived CDR1 and CDR2 are SQVTM and ANQGSEA. As DNA, the CDR3 is TGCAGCGCCGGAGGAGGGACCGGGGAGCTGTTTTTT. This codes for CSAGGGTGELFF.

This clonotype has a count of ten or more. The rearrangement links TRBV13 to TRBJ1-1; the D is unclear. From germline, CDR1 is PRHDT and CDR2 FYEKMQ (reference sequence). The V gene lost 4 bases and the J gene lost 6 bases, with 15 bases spanning the gap. There are 14 residues in the CDR3. In nucleotides, the CDR3 is TGTGCCAGCAGCTCGAAACACCCAGCGTCTGAAGCTTTCTTT. Protein product: CASSSKHPASEAFF.

Remarks on this clonotype: A read error is likely here: a far larger clone is one base away. The V gene is TRBV7-9, the J gene TRBJ2-5, with no clear D. The CDR3 runs to 11 residues. Looked up from germline, CDR1 is SEHNR and CDR2 is FQNEAQ (reference sequence). V was cut by 6 bases and J by 7 bases, with 9 bases left in between. Written as DNA, the CDR3 is TGTGCCAGCAGTTTAATAGGGACCCAGTACTTC. Protein sequence: CASSLIGTQYF. Together with reference TRBV7-9 and TRBJ2-5, the CDR3 gives the full variable domain: DTGVSQNPRHKITKRGQNVTFRCDPISEHNRLYWYRQTLGQGPEFLTYFQNEAQLEKSRLLSDRFSAERPKGSFSTLEIQRTEQGDSAMYLCASSLIGTQYFGPGTRLLVL.

The V call is TRBV20-1, the J call TRBJ1-5; unclear D gene. Germline V gene sequence: CDR1 DFQATT, CDR2 SNEGSKA (reference sequence). This CDR3 comprises 14 residues. Trimming took 5 bases from V and 5 from J, leaving 16 bases between them. The CDR3 protein is CSAARASWDQPQHF. The DNA of the CDR3 is TGCAGTGCTGCACGGGCCTCTTGGGATCAGCCCCAGCATTTT.